The present T cell receptor beta chain was sequenced within a study of blood T cell repertoires in COVID-19. Overall study: COVID-19 samples from acute and convalescent phases originated in the United States, Italy and Spain.

Authors' analysis steps: How many nucleated cells were present was estimated from reference gene primer amplification. The method was immunoSEQ multiplex PCR; TCRdb's version includes in-frame clones alone and lacks a portion of them. V and J calls and clone size follow that table, whereas D and trimming were derived from the DNA. The table records over 300,000 clones, around 89% of them present only once. Trimming removed 7 bases at V and 3 bases at J, with 6 bases between. The germline V gene has CDR1 LNHDA and CDR2 SQIVND (reference sequence). The CDR3 sequence is 11 residues long. This TCR came from a woman between 40 and 55 years old who had recovered from COVID-19. The rearrangement uses TRBV19 and TRBJ1-1; unclear D gene. The sample comprised PBMCs or T cells enriched from blood (not recorded which). CDR3 DNA: TGTGCCAGTATTCTATACACTGAAGCTTTCTTT. As protein: CASILYTEAFF.